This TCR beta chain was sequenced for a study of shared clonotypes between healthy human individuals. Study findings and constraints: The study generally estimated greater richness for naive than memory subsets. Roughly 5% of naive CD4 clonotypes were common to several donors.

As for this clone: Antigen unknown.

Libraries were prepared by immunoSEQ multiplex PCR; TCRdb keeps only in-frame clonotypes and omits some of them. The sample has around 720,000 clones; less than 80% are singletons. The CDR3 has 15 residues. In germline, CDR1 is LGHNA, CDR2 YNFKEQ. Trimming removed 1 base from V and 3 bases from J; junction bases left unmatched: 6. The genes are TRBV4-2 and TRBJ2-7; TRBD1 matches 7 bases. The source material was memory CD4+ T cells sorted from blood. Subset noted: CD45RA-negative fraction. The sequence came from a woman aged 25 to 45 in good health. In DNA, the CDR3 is TGTGCCAGCAGCCAAGCGAGGGGGCAAGACTACGAGCAGTACTTC. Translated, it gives CASSQARGQDYEQYF.